The 28 T cell receptor beta chains presented below share a single source sample, sequenced in a study of blood T cell repertoires in COVID-19. The protocol was immunoSEQ multiplex PCR, while the TCRdb copy is restricted to in-frame clones and leaves out a portion. The table lists more than 45,000 clones, around 87% of them singletons, with 20% to 25% in the top ten. Material for sequencing was peripheral blood. Receptors were obtained from a woman aged 80 or over with COVID-19, enrolled during active disease.

J is TRBJ2-2 and V is TRBV30; 9 nucleotides agree with TRBD2. V gave up 4 bases and J gave up 6 bases; unmatched junction bases: 9. Germline V gives CDR1 GTSNPN, CDR2 SVGIG (reference sequence). This CDR3 comprises 15 residues. The CDR3 sequence is CAWNGGLAGPGELFF. DNA for the CDR3: TGTGCCTGGAATGGAGGGCTAGCGGGACCCGGGGAGCTGTTTTTT.

The chain couples TRBV7-9 to TRBJ1-1; D may be TRBD1 (6 bases). V lost 6 bases and J lost 7, with 18 bases in between. The CDR3 is 14 residues long. Germline assignment: CDR1 SEHNR and CDR2 FQNEAQ (reference sequence). CDR3 residues: CASSPQGALGEAFF. DNA of the CDR3: TGTGCCAGCAGTCCACAGGGCGCCTTGGGTGAAGCTTTCTTT.

The chain uses TRBV5-1 and TRBJ2-5; D not resolved. The germline CDR1 and CDR2 sequences are SGHRS and YFSETQ. Trimming took off 0 bases at V and 4 bases at J, with 7 bases between the two ends. This CDR3 has 13 residues. The CDR3 loop reads CASSLGAGETQYF. In DNA form, the CDR3 reads TGCGCCAGCAGCTTGGGGGCTGGAGAGACCCAGTACTTC.

The CDR3 bases are TGTGCCAGCAGCCTTGATATCAGGACTAGCGGGGAATCTCTTAGTGTTGAGACCCAGTACTTC. Its translation is CASSLDIRTSGESLSVETQYF. The rearrangement links TRBV7-6 to TRBJ2-5; 12 positions match TRBD2. The CDR3 runs 21 residues. With 5 bases clipped from V and 5 bases from J, the junction kept 24 bases outside the gene matches. Germline V gene lookup returns CDR1 SGHVS and CDR2 FNYEAQ.

The table lists this clone with a count of one. The chain uses TRBV12-3 or TRBV12-4 and TRBJ2-5, with unresolved D. Trimming removed 7 bases from V and 5 bases from J, with 14 bases in between. The CDR3 has 13 amino acids. CDR3 sequence (DNA): TGTGCCAGCACCTCAGGTGGGCTGGAGACCCAGTACTTC. It yields the protein CASTSGGLETQYF.

The gene calls are TRBV2 and TRBJ1-2; D is unclear. V was pared by 3 bases and J by 4 bases, with 18 bases between. CDR1 is SNHLY and CDR2 is FYNNEI in the germline V gene. The CDR3 extends over 16 amino acids. This CDR3 reads CASSDNFPPVGYGYTF. Here the CDR3 DNA reads TGTGCCAGCAGTGACAACTTCCCACCGGTCGGCTATGGCTACACCTTC.

The chain carries TRBV5-1 and TRBJ1-6, with 10 bases lining up with TRBD1. In germline, CDR1 is SGHRS, CDR2 YFSETQ. The V gene end was trimmed by 3 bases and the J gene end by 9 bases; junction bases not matched to a gene: 6. There are 15 residues in the CDR3. The CDR3 protein is CASSWGQGTFSPLHF. The CDR3 region has the DNA TGCGCCAGCAGCTGGGGACAGGGGACATTTTCACCCCTCCACTTT.

The table lists this clone with many counts. The chain employs TRBV14 and TRBJ2-2; 7 positions agree with TRBD2. Germline trimming cut 6 bases from V and 6 bases from J; bases unmatched to any gene: 7. CDR1 SGHDN and CDR2 FVKESK come from the germline V gene. The CDR3 is made up of 14 amino acids. For the CDR3, the DNA is TGTGCCAGCAGTCACCCGGGGAGGGCCGGGGAGCTGTTTTTT. It specifies CASSHPGRAGELFF.

V gene TRBV5-4 combines with J gene TRBJ1-2; 9 positions match TRBD1. V was clipped by 2 bases and J by 6 bases; unmatched bases: 5. Per germline, CDR1 SGHNT and CDR2 YYREEE (reference sequence). The CDR3 loop spans 14 amino acids. The CDR3 loop reads CASSLDRGGDGYTF. The CDR3 region has the DNA TGTGCCAGCAGCTTAGACAGGGGGGGCGATGGCTACACCTTC.

J is TRBJ2-3 and V is TRBV6-1; 14 bases fit TRBD2. The CDR3 extends over 19 amino acids. Unmatched junction bases numbered 14, after V lost 3 bases and J lost 6 bases. Germline V gene sequence: CDR1 MNHNS, CDR2 SASEGT. The CDR3 spells CASSDLLRLAGGSGDTQYF. As DNA, the CDR3 is TGTGCCAGCAGTGACCTCCTTCGACTAGCGGGGGGGAGTGGCGATACGCAGTATTTT.

This sequence joins TRBV19 and TRBJ2-3, with TRBD1 matching over 8 bases. Looked up from germline, CDR1 is LNHDA and CDR2 is SQIVND (reference sequence). V trimming: 0 bases; J trimming: 6 bases; junction bases outside the gene matches: 11. This CDR3 is built from 17 residues. The CDR3 DNA follows: TGTGCCAGTAGTATAGATCTTGGGCAGGGGGCGAGGGATACGCAGTATTTT. Its protein product is CASSIDLGQGARDTQYF.

The V gene is TRBV19, the J gene TRBJ1-5; a possible D gene is TRBD1 (5 bases). Trimming removed 10 bases from V and 2 bases from J, with 15 bases in between. Germline-derived CDR1 and CDR2 are LNHDA and SQIVND (reference sequence). CDR3 length: 14 residues. CDR3 protein: CATTTGYRNQPQHF. The DNA of the CDR3 is TGTGCCACCACTACAGGTTATCGCAATCAGCCCCAGCATTTT.

The chain combines TRBV20-1 with TRBJ2-2; D is unclear. The V gene's germline CDR1 is DFQATT and CDR2 SNEGSKA (reference sequence). The CDR3 is 13 residues long. V lost 3 bases and J lost 2, with 7 bases in between. The CDR3 DNA follows: TGCAGTGCTAGTGACTTTAACACCGGGGAGCTGTTTTTT. Amino acids: CSASDFNTGELFF.

The V gene is TRBV5-4, the J gene TRBJ1-2; the D gene is possibly TRBD1 (6 bases). Germline CDR1 reads SGHNT; CDR2 reads YYREEE (reference sequence). This CDR3 has 14 amino acids. V was cut by 4 bases and J by 2 bases, with 12 bases left in between. CDR3 amino acids: CASSQDSNNYGYTF. CDR3 DNA sequence: TGTGCCAGCAGCCAGGACAGTAACAACTATGGCTACACCTTC.

The rearrangement joins TRBV9 to TRBJ2-7; 7 positions agree with TRBD1. The germline V gene has CDR1 SGDLS and CDR2 YYNGEE. J lost 7 bases, V lost 0 bases, and 10 bases had no gene match. CDR3 length equals 15 residues. The CDR3 DNA reads as TGTGCCAGCAGCGTAGCTGACAGGGTAACGTGGGAGCAGTACTTC. Its translation: CASSVADRVTWEQYF.

The V call is TRBV7-9, the J call TRBJ1-1, with D hard to call. Trimming took 1 base from V and 5 from J, leaving 8 bases between them. This CDR3 has 13 amino acids. Germline assignment: CDR1 SEHNR and CDR2 FQNEAQ (reference sequence). The CDR3: CASSLDRGTEAFF. CDR3 nucleotides: TGTGCCAGCAGCTTAGATCGGGGAACTGAAGCTTTCTTT. Full variable domain (rest looked up from reference TRBV7-9 and TRBJ1-1): DTGVSQNPRHKITKRGQNVTFRCDPISEHNRLYWYRQTLGQGPEFLTYFQNEAQLEKSRLLSDRFSAERPKGSFSTLEIQRTEQGDSAMYLCASSLDRGTEAFFGQGTRLTVV.

This chain joins TRBV10-3 and TRBJ2-2, with 8 positions matching TRBD2. The CDR3 consists of 15 residues. Per the germline V gene, CDR1 is ENHRY and CDR2 is SYGVKD. V dropped 8 bases and J dropped 5; count of bases not matched to a gene: 10. CDR3 sequence: CAIGASGQGTGELFF. In nucleotides, the CDR3 is TGTGCCATCGGGGCTAGCGGGCAGGGGACCGGGGAGCTGTTTTTT.

This clone came up a few times. The chain recombines TRBV6-5 with TRBJ2-2; D is undetermined. Germline V gene sequence: CDR1 MNHEY, CDR2 SVGAGI. The CDR3 contains 14 residues. The V end lost 6 bases, the J end lost 3 bases, and 11 bases lay between the germline ends. CDR3 DNA sequence: TGTGCCAGCAGACGTACACGATACACCGGGGAGCTGTTTTTT. Its translation is CASRRTRYTGELFF.

This sequence joins TRBV12-3 or TRBV12-4 and TRBJ1-2; maybe TRBD1 (5 bases). The CDR3 contains 13 residues. Trimming removed 3 bases from V and 8 bases from J, with 13 bases in between. The CDR3 sequence: CASSLGRAGGYTF. CDR3 nucleotide sequence: TGTGCCAGCAGTTTGGGGCGCGCGGGGGGCTACACCTTC.

The chain links TRBV4-1 to TRBJ1-5; D not certain. The CDR3 length is 18 residues. Germline CDR1 is MGHRA and CDR2 is YSYEKL. V dropped 1 base and J dropped 3 bases, with 19 bases sitting between them. In DNA form, the CDR3 reads TGCGCCAGCAGCCAAGGCCCCCTCACAGTAGGCGTCAATCAGCCCCAGCATTTT. Residues: CASSQGPLTVGVNQPQHF.

The CDR3 loop reads CASSLGLGQQNTEAFF. DNA of the CDR3: TGCGCCAGCAGCTTGGGCCTGGGACAGCAGAACACTGAAGCTTTCTTT. The chain links TRBV5-1 to TRBJ1-1, with TRBD1 identical over 7 bases. J gave up 1 base and V 0 bases, and 6 bases lay outside the gene matches. Germline-derived CDR1 and CDR2 are SGHRS and YFSETQ. The CDR3 has 16 amino acids.

CDR3 DNA: TGTGCCAGTACTTCGTTAGGACAGGGCTATGGCTACACCTTC. Translation gives CASTSLGQGYGYTF. The chain couples TRBV19 to TRBJ1-2, with 8 positions matching TRBD1. V shed 7 bases and J 4 bases; nucleotides not matched to a gene: 8. The CDR3 has 14 amino acids. CDR1 is LNHDA, CDR2 SQIVND, per germline (reference sequence).

The rearrangement uses TRBV5-6 and TRBJ2-7, with D possibly being TRBD1 (6 bases). The CDR3 is made up of 15 amino acids. Per the germline V gene, CDR1 is SGHDT and CDR2 is YYEEEE. Trimming cost V 4 bases and J 3 bases, with 17 bases left between them. CDR3 region: CASSLRQQGHYEQYF. Written as DNA, the CDR3 is TGTGCCAGCAGCCTTAGACAACAGGGCCACTACGAGCAGTACTTC.

The chain employs TRBV3-1 (or the pseudogene TRBV3-2) and TRBJ1-6, with TRBD1 as a possible D gene (5 bases). The CDR3 length is 14 residues. Per germline, CDR1 LGHDT and CDR2 YNNKEL (reference sequence). The V end was cut by 3 bases, the J end by 5 bases, with 8 bases between. The CDR3 region has the DNA TGTGCCAGCAGCCAGGGGCCAAATAATTCACCCCTCCACTTT. Protein sequence: CASSQGPNNSPLHF.

This clone was seen once. J is TRBJ2-1 and V is TRBV7-9; D may be TRBD1 (6 bases). This CDR3 has 11 amino acids. Germline V gives CDR1 SEHNR, CDR2 FQNEAQ (reference sequence). V lost 5 bases and J lost 9, with 8 bases in between. CDR3: CASSQGGEQFF. The CDR3 DNA follows: TGTGCCAGCAGCCAAGGGGGTGAGCAGTTCTTC.

The V gene is TRBV15, the J gene TRBJ1-3, with TRBD1 matching over 8 bases. The V gene's germline CDR1 is LNHNV and CDR2 YYDKDF (reference sequence). The CDR3 runs to 14 residues. J gave up 4 bases and V 3 bases, and 2 bases lay outside the gene matches. CDR3 region: CATSRTGVGNTIYF. The CDR3 DNA reads TGTGCCACCAGCAGGACAGGGGTCGGAAACACCATATATTTT. The full variable domain, rest sourced from reference TRBV15 and TRBJ1-3, is DAMVIQNPRYQVTQFGKPVTLSCSQTLNHNVMYWYQQKSSQAPKLLFHYYDKDFNNEADTPDNFQSRRPNTSFCFLDIRSPGLGDTAMYLCATSRTGVGNTIYFGEGSWLTVV.

The V gene is TRBV10-3, the J gene TRBJ2-1; 12 nucleotides align to TRBD2. The V gene's germline CDR1 is ENHRY and CDR2 SYGVKD. The CDR3 runs 16 residues. Germline trimming cut 7 bases from V and 8 bases from J; bases unmatched to any gene: 12. The DNA for the CDR3 is TGTGCCATCAAAAAGACTAGCGGGGGCCTCCTAGATGAGCAGTTCTTC. Residues: CAIKKTSGGLLDEQFF.

The count of this clone is one. J is TRBJ2-5 and V is TRBV7-9; 9 bases are a match to TRBD1. Germline values: CDR1 SEHNR, CDR2 FQNEAQ (reference sequence). The CDR3 is 17 amino acids. V was clipped by 5 bases and J by 5 bases; unmatched bases: 15. The CDR3 sequence: CASSPNRGPVEGETQYF. CDR3 DNA: TGTGCCAGCAGCCCCAACAGGGGGCCGGTCGAAGGGGAGACCCAGTACTTC.